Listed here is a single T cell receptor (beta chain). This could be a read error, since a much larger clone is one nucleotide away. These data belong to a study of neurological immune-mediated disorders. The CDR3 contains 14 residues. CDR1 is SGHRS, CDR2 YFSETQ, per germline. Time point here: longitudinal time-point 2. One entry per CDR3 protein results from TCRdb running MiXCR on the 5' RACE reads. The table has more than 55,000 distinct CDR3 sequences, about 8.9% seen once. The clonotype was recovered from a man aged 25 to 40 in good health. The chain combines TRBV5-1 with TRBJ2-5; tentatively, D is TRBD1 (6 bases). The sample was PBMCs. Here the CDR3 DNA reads TGCGCCAACAGCCAATGGACAGCACAAGAGACCCAGTACTTC. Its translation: CANSQWTAQETQYF.